This T cell receptor beta chain was documented in a study of CD8 T cells in Susac syndrome. Regarding the study as a whole: As the study acknowledged, the number of individuals in its TCR sequencing and HLA analysis was relatively small.

Note on this clonotype: Its antigen is undetermined.

The controls, all healthy donors, were matched for age and sex. Germline V CDR1 and CDR2: LNHDA, SQIVND (reference sequence). This CDR3 has 13 amino acids. The ends lost 8 bases at V and 6 bases at J; junction bases unmatched: 4. The authors reverse transcribed roughly 0.5 to 1 ug RNA with random hexamers. The CDR3 of TCR beta was amplified by immunoSEQ multiplex PCR across 54 Vbeta and 13 Jbeta. In TCRdb, the immunoSEQ multiplex PCR reads were re-called with MiXCR into one record per CDR3 protein. The sample lists 180,000 or so distinct CDR3 sequences; over 85% were seen once. The material sequenced was CD4+ T cells from PBMCs. This sequence originates from a human donor in good health. The V and J genes are TRBV19 and TRBJ1-5; 10 positions agree with TRBD1. This chain's CDR3 is CASRDRGGQPQHF. The CDR3 nucleotides read TGTGCCAGTCGGGACAGGGGTGGTCAGCCCCAGCATTTT.